This T cell receptor (beta chain) comes out of a study of T cells in Graves' hyperthyroidism and ophthalmopathy. Study overall: Once the initial diagnosis was made, peripheral blood was obtained before any treatment.

Researchers took RNA transcripts and amplified the TCR beta CDR3 regions from them. The primer set for the first-round RT-PCR of the TCR CDR3 was HTBI. MiXCR was run by TCRdb on the multiplex PCR reads, yielding one entry per CDR3 protein. This table holds hundreds of thousands of distinct CDR3 sequences, approximately 25% found once. A few counts support this clonotype. CDR3 length: 18 amino acids. The germline V and J ends were trimmed by 5 bases and 2 bases, with 21 bases remaining between them. Germline V CDR1 and CDR2: SGHAT, FQNNGV. The sequence was collected from a man over 45 with Graves' hyperthyroidism. Sequencing was performed on blood. The rearrangement uses TRBV11-2 and TRBJ2-2; D gene ambiguous. In nucleotides, the CDR3 is TGTGCCAGCAGCCCCTTAGACCATTCTTACAAAAACACCGGGGAGCTGTTTTTT. Its protein is CASSPLDHSYKNTGELFF.